This T cell receptor (beta chain) is from a study of breast tumors, draining lymph nodes, adjacent tissues. Study findings and constraints: Tumors had less TCR diversity than lymph nodes, more than nontumor tissue. The lymph node origin of tumor T cells was framed as consistent with a hypothesis, not demonstrated. Luminal-like breast cancer showed significantly higher tumor–nontumor repertoire similarity than basal-like. Most tumor T cells seemingly derive from lymph node, then expand in tumor.

The lymph nodes were axillary draining lymph nodes from breast cancer patients. This CDR3 is built from 15 residues. J lost 1 base, V lost 4 bases, and 7 bases had no gene match. Each CDR3 protein gets one entry after TCRdb re-called the multiplex PCR reads with MiXCR. In the table there are about 170,000 distinct CDR3 sequences, roughly a third of which are singletons. This clonotype was observed a handful of times. Its antigen is not known. The chain couples TRBV5-7 to TRBJ1-1; 7 nucleotides line up with TRBD1. TRBV5-7 is marked as an open reading frame, function uncertain. The TCR sequence derives from a female donor with breast cancer. Some clones in this sample may be carry-over from other donors' samples. Sequencing was carried out using axillary lymph node tissue. In DNA, the CDR3 is TGTGCCAGCAGCCCGACAGGGTCGAGGAACACTGAAGCTTTCTTT. Translation gives CASSPTGSRNTEAFF.